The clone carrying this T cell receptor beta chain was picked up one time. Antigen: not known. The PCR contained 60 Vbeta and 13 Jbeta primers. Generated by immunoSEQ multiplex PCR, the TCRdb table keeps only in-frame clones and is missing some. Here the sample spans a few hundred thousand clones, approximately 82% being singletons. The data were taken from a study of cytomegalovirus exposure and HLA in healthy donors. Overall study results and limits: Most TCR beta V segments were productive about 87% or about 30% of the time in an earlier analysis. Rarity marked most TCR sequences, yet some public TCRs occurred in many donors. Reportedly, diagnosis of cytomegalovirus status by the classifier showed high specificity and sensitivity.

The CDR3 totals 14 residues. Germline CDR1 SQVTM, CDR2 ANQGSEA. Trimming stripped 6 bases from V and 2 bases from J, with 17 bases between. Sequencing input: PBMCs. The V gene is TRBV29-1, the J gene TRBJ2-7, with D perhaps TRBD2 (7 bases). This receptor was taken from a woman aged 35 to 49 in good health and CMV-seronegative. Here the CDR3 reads CSVKGGDTAYEQYF. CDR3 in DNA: TGCAGCGTGAAGGGAGGGGACACAGCCTACGAGCAGTACTTC.